This T cell receptor (beta chain) derives from a study of T cells after posttransplantation cyclophosphamide. Whole-study findings and limits: TRB overlap between skin or GI tissue T cells and blood was limited.

Profiled with immunoSEQ multiplex PCR; TCRdb holds only in-frame clones, not every one. Here the sample spans approximately 50,000 clones, 94% being singletons. Details on this clone: Its antigen is still unknown.

V dropped 6 bases and J dropped 1 base, with 15 bases sitting between them. Per the germline V gene, CDR1 is SNHLY and CDR2 is FYNNEI. The CDR3 has 15 amino acids. The V call is TRBV2, the J call TRBJ1-1; no clear D gene. This TCR was recovered from a woman aged 30 to 39 in good health and a related stem cell transplant donor. The source material was PBMCs. The CDR3 DNA reads as TGTGCCAGCAGCCTCACGGACTTTTGGAACACTGAAGCTTTCTTT. Encoded protein: CASSLTDFWNTEAFF. Complete variable domain (other parts from reference TRBV2 and TRBJ1-1): EPEVTQTPSHQVTQMGQEVILRCVPISNHLYFYWYRQILGQKVEFLVSFYNNEISEKSEIFDDQFSVERPDGSNFTLKIRSTKLEDSAMYFCASSLTDFWNTEAFFGQGTRLTVV.